A selection of T cell receptor beta chains follows, all from one sample in a study of T-cell memory formation after mild COVID-19. A single record per CDR3 protein comes from TCRdb applying MiXCR to the 5' RACE reads. In the table there are about 150,000 distinct CDR3 sequences, 13% to 15% of which are singletons. Sample: PBMCs or a T cell subset sorted from them (not recorded which). These receptors were taken from an adult woman who had mild COVID-19 (a few samples of this study predate the infection). Cell type and time point are not known. CDR3s include the opening cysteine and the closing phenylalanine or tryptophan. A D gene is named only where the DNA matches it firmly. Size tells how often a clone was seen (once, few, many) or the class of an expanded clone, and some rows leave it out.

J gene | clone size | V gene | D gene | CDR3 DNA | CDR3 protein
TRBJ2-2 | NA | TRBV30 | NA | TGTGCCTGGACGCTCGACACCGGGGAGCTGTTTTTT | CAWTLDTGELFF
TRBJ2-2 | few | TRBV7-2 | TRBD1 | TGTGCCAGCAGCTTAAGACAGGGCACCGGGGAGCTGTTTTTT | CASSLRQGTGELFF
TRBJ1-1 | NA | TRBV6-2/TRBV6-3 | NA | TGTGCCAGCAGTCAACCGGGACAACCTTTTGAAGCTTTCTTT | CASSQPGQPFEAFF
TRBJ2-3 | once | TRBV29-1 | NA | TGCAGCGTTTCCCCAGTGGGCACAGATACGCAGTATTTT | CSVSPVGTDTQYF
TRBJ1-2 | NA | TRBV14 | NA | TGTGCCAGCAGCCCCGGGACTTACGGCTACACCTTC | CASSPGTYGYTF
TRBJ2-3 | many | TRBV6-6 | TRBD2 | TGTGCCAGCAGTTCGGTGTTCGGGACTAGTAGTTCTCGCACAGATACGCAGTATTTT | CASSSVFGTSSSRTDTQYF
TRBJ2-2 | NA | TRBV18 | NA | TGTGCCAGCTCACCAGCACGGGGGAACACCGGGGAGCTGTTTTTT | CASSPARGNTGELFF
TRBJ2-3 | few | TRBV12-3/TRBV12-4 | NA | TGTGCCAGCACCTCGGACATCACGGCGGGGAGCCTCTTCACAGATACGCAGTATTTT | CASTSDITAGSLFTDTQYF
TRBJ2-7 | few | TRBV15 | NA | TGTGCCACCAGCAGAGCGGGGAGATCTTATCACGAGCAGTACTTC | CATSRAGRSYHEQYF
TRBJ2-3 | few | TRBV6-6 | NA | TGTGCCAGCAGCTTTATAAGCACAGATACGCAGTATTTT | CASSFISTDTQYF
TRBJ1-5 | NA | TRBV7-9 | NA | TGTGCCAGCAGCTCGGGCCGGGCCCCCGGTCAGCCCCAGCATTTT | CASSSGRAPGQPQHF
TRBJ2-7 | NA | TRBV11-3 | TRBD1 | TGTGCCAGCAGCTTAGCCACCGGGACAGACTCCTACGAGCAGTACTTC | CASSLATGTDSYEQYF
TRBJ2-3 | few | TRBV7-8 | TRBD2 | TGTGCCAGCAGCCCCGCCCCGGGGGGTCTTCCCACAGATACGCAGTATTTT | CASSPAPGGLPTDTQYF
TRBJ2-1 | few | TRBV27 | NA | TGTGCCAGCAGTCCCCGACTCCGACACAGCTCCTACAATGAGCAGTTCTTC | CASSPRLRHSSYNEQFF
TRBJ1-2 | few | TRBV7-8 | TRBD1 | TGTGCCAGCAGCCGAATACAGGGGGACTATGGCTACACCTTC | CASSRIQGDYGYTF
TRBJ2-5 | few | TRBV24-1 | NA | TGTGCCACCAGTGATTTAACCTCTCAGGAGACCCAGTACTTC | CATSDLTSQETQYF
TRBJ1-1 | few | TRBV11-3 | NA | TGTGCCAGCAGCTTGGGGCTGTCTGAAGCTTTCTTT | CASSLGLSEAFF
TRBJ2-3 | NA | TRBV10-3 | NA | TGTGCCATCAGTGAGGTGTCGGCAGATACGCAGTATTTT | CAISEVSADTQYF
TRBJ2-3 | NA | TRBV20-1 | NA | TGCAGTGCTGAGCAGGGTAGCGGCCCCACTAGCACAGATACGCAGTATTTT | CSAEQGSGPTSTDTQYF
TRBJ2-1 | NA | TRBV20-1 | NA | TGCAGTGCTGGAGACAGAGGATTGATTTACAATGAGCAGTTCTTC | CSAGDRGLIYNEQFF